The 23 T cell receptor beta chains below were found in one sample sequenced in a study of T cell changes during pregnancy in multiple sclerosis. Sequenced by immunoSEQ multiplex PCR; TCRdb stores in-frame clones only, minus some. The sample contains over 10,000 clones, more than 70% of which appear only once. The sequencing here drew on CD8+ T cells from peripheral blood mononuclear cells, taken in the second trimester of pregnancy. These receptors were obtained from a female donor in good health, enrolled as a control in a pregnancy study.

J is TRBJ1-5 and V is TRBV19, with TRBD1 identical over 8 bases. Germline CDR1 LNHDA, CDR2 SQIVND (reference sequence). J lost 4 bases, V lost 1 base, and 3 bases had no gene match. CDR3 size: 15 residues. CDR3 in amino acids: CASSIGGQANQPQHF. The DNA for the CDR3 is TGTGCCAGTAGTATAGGGGGACAGGCTAATCAGCCCCAGCATTTT.

This chain joins TRBV29-1 and TRBJ2-7; 11 bases line up with TRBD2. Trimming took 5 bases from V and 4 from J; bases not matched to a gene: 7. This CDR3 is 14 amino acids long. CDR1 and CDR2 from the germline V gene are SQVTM and ANQGSEA. The CDR3 here is CSVQPTSGIYEQYF. For the CDR3, the DNA is TGCAGCGTTCAACCGACTAGCGGGATATACGAGCAGTACTTC.

CDR3 sequence (DNA): TGTGCCAGCTCACCCCGCCGCTTAGGGGGCCACTATGGCTACACCTTC. This codes for CASSPRRLGGHYGYTF. The chain employs TRBV18 and TRBJ1-2, with TRBD1 matching 7 bases. CDR3 length: 16 residues. The junction had 10 bases not matched to a gene; V was cut back by 3 bases and J by 3 bases. Germline V gene lookup returns CDR1 KGHSH and CDR2 LQKENI.

The gene calls are TRBV13 and TRBJ2-7; weak D call: TRBD2 (5 bases). The CDR3 spans 14 residues. The germline V gene encodes CDR1 PRHDT and CDR2 FYEKMQ (reference sequence). V lost 5 bases, J lost 0 bases, and 11 bases lay in between. The CDR3 here is CASSQSGRSYEQYF. The CDR3 DNA follows: TGTGCCAGCAGCCAGAGCGGACGCTCCTACGAGCAGTACTTC.

This clone came up once. The chain uses TRBV7-9 and TRBJ1-2, with D perhaps TRBD1 (5 bases). The germline CDR1 and CDR2 sequences are SEHNR and FQNEAQ (reference sequence). Between the trimmed V and J ends, which lost 5 bases and 0 bases, there was a span of 10 bases. The CDR3 totals 14 residues. The CDR3 loop reads CASSDRRANYGYTF. In DNA form, the CDR3 reads TGTGCCAGCAGCGACAGAAGGGCTAACTATGGCTACACCTTC.

The chain carries TRBV7-8 and TRBJ2-3, with D maybe TRBD2 (5 bases). V lost 1 base to trimming and J lost 0 bases, with 11 bases between them. CDR1 and CDR2 (germline): SGHVS, FQNEAQ. The CDR3 has 16 residues. The CDR3 loop reads CASSLGGSPSTDTQYF. The DNA of the CDR3 is TGTGCCAGCAGCTTAGGAGGGTCCCCCAGCACAGATACGCAGTATTTT. Combining the CDR3 with reference TRBV7-8 and TRBJ2-3 gives the whole variable domain GAGVSQSPRYKVAKRGQDVALRCDPISGHVSLFWYQQALGQGPEFLTYFQNEAQLDKSGLPSDRFFAERPEGSVSTLKIQRTQQEDSAVYLCASSLGGSPSTDTQYFGPGTRLTVL.

The J gene is TRBJ2-1, the V gene TRBV28; D gene uncertain. CDR1 is MDHEN, CDR2 SYDVKM, per germline. V dropped 1 base and J dropped 7 bases, with 5 bases sitting between them. The CDR3 is 12 residues long. This chain's CDR3 is CASSLSENEQFF. The CDR3 DNA reads as TGTGCCAGCAGTTTATCTGAGAATGAGCAGTTCTTC.

The chain joins TRBV2 to TRBJ2-1; TRBD2 might be the D (5 bases). V was clipped by 4 bases and J by 9 bases, with 13 bases between them. CDR3 length: 13 residues. Germline V CDR1 and CDR2: SNHLY, FYNNEI. The CDR3, as DNA: TGTGCCAGCAGTGTGTCGGACTGGAGTGAGCAGTTCTTC. Amino acids: CASSVSDWSEQFF.

This chain joins TRBV4-1 and TRBJ2-3; 8 bases are a match to TRBD2. The CDR3 consists of 19 residues. The junction had 18 bases not matched to a gene; V was cut back by 6 bases and J by 1 base. Germline CDR1 and CDR2: MGHRA and YSYEKL. CDR3 sequence: CASSFGRLAGTSGTDTQYF. CDR3 nucleotide sequence: TGCGCCAGCAGTTTCGGCCGTTTGGCCGGGACTAGTGGCACAGATACGCAGTATTTT.

V and J are TRBV25-1 and TRBJ1-2; TRBD1 matches 7 bases. V trimming: 6 bases; J trimming: 7 bases; junction bases outside the gene matches: 8. This CDR3 is built from 13 residues. Per the germline V gene, CDR1 is MGHDK and CDR2 is SYGVNS. The CDR3 reads CASRQGLGSGYTF. The DNA of the CDR3 is TGTGCCAGCAGACAGGGGCTGGGTAGTGGCTACACCTTC.

The V call is TRBV27, the J call TRBJ1-5; D perhaps matches TRBD1 (5 bases). The germline CDR1 and CDR2 sequences are MNHEY and SMNVEV (reference sequence). Trimming removed 0 bases from V and 6 bases from J, with 6 bases in between. The CDR3 consists of 13 residues. CDR3 coding DNA: TGTGCCAGCAGTTTATCAGGGGCTCAGCCCCAGCATTTT. It encodes CASSLSGAQPQHF.

This chain joins TRBV7-9 and TRBJ2-5; the D gene is possibly TRBD2 (5 bases). Germline loops: CDR1 SEHNR, CDR2 FQNEAQ (reference sequence). The V gene lost 7 bases and the J gene lost 4 bases, with 16 bases spanning the gap. The CDR3 is 14 amino acids. This chain's CDR3 is CASTPTGKRETQYF. The CDR3 nucleotides read TGTGCCAGCACCCCGACGGGGAAGCGAGAGACCCAGTACTTC.

This clone turned up a few times. The chain links TRBV29-1 to TRBJ2-5; D is possibly TRBD1 (6 bases). The CDR3 has 12 amino acids. The V gene's germline CDR1 is SQVTM and CDR2 ANQGSEA. V was clipped by 4 bases and J by 6 bases, with 12 bases between them. CDR3 coding DNA: TGCAGCGTTGCGGGGACAATCAAGACCCAGTACTTC. This gives the protein CSVAGTIKTQYF.

J is TRBJ2-6 and V is TRBV28; no clear D gene. Germline V gives CDR1 MDHEN, CDR2 SYDVKM. V lost 3 bases and J lost 3, with 9 bases in between. The CDR3 is 15 amino acids. CDR3 sequence (DNA): TGTGCCAGCAGTTTGAGCGTAAGTGGGGCCAACGTCCTGACTTTC. It specifies CASSLSVSGANVLTF. Supplemented by reference TRBV28 and TRBJ2-6, the full variable domain reads DVKVTQSSRYLVKRTGEKVFLECVQDMDHENMFWYRQDPGLGLRLIYFSYDVKMKEKGDIPEGYSVSREKKERFSLILESASTNQTSMYLCASSLSVSGANVLTFGAGSRLTVL.

V usage is TRBV27 and J usage is TRBJ2-6; a possible D gene is TRBD1 (6 bases). The CDR3 sequence is 20 residues long. Trimming stripped 5 bases from V and 0 bases from J, with 23 bases between. The germline gives CDR1 MNHEY, CDR2 SMNVEV (reference sequence). In DNA form, the CDR3 reads TGTGCCAGCAGTATTTATCTGAGACAGGAGCCCTTCTCTGGGGCCAACGTCCTGACTTTC. Translating gives CASSIYLRQEPFSGANVLTF.

This chain links TRBV29-1 with TRBJ1-1, with D uncertain. Germline V gene sequence: CDR1 SQVTM, CDR2 ANQGSEA. The CDR3 sequence is 16 residues long. CDR3 DNA sequence: TGCACCGACGCGTTCCAGGCGCCCACCATGAACACTGAAGCTTTCTTT. It encodes CTDAFQAPTMNTEAFF.

This CDR3 reads CASRGLADHNEQFF. Written as DNA, the CDR3 is TGTGCCAGCAGAGGACTAGCGGACCACAATGAGCAGTTCTTC. The chain recombines TRBV6-5 with TRBJ2-1, with 10 positions matching TRBD2. Germline loops: CDR1 MNHEY, CDR2 SVGAGI. This CDR3 region has 14 residues. With V trimmed by 6 bases and J by 5 bases, 4 bases remained unmatched.

V usage is TRBV2 and J usage is TRBJ2-5, with D unresolved. V was shortened by 3 bases and J by 5 bases, with 13 bases between the two germline ends. The CDR3 is 14 residues long. Germline V gene sequence: CDR1 SNHLY, CDR2 FYNNEI. CDR3 bases: TGTGCCAGCAGTGAGTGGGCTCGGTCGGAGACCCAGTACTTC. This translates into CASSEWARSETQYF. The full variable domain, rest sourced from reference TRBV2 and TRBJ2-5, is EPEVTQTPSHQVTQMGQEVILRCVPISNHLYFYWYRQILGQKVEFLVSFYNNEISEKSEIFDDQFSVERPDGSNFTLKIRSTKLEDSAMYFCASSEWARSETQYFGPGTRLLVL.

V and J are TRBV5-6 and TRBJ1-5, with a weak D call TRBD1 (6 bases). V was pared by 3 bases and J by 4 bases, with 14 bases between. CDR1 is SGHDT and CDR2 is YYEEEE in the germline V gene. This CDR3 is built from 15 residues. The CDR3, as DNA: TGTGCCAGCAGCTCCACTGGGGGCACTAATCAGCCCCAGCATTTT. Protein product: CASSSTGGTNQPQHF. The full variable domain, completed using reference TRBV5-6 and TRBJ1-5, is DAGVTQSPTHLIKTRGQQVTLRCSPKSGHDTVSWYQQALGQGPQFIFQYYEEEERQRGNFPDRFSGHQFPNYSSELNVNALLLGDSALYLCASSSTGGTNQPQHFGDGTRLSIL.

The chain has TRBV9 and TRBJ2-7; a weak D match, TRBD2 (6 bases). Germline V gives CDR1 SGDLS, CDR2 YYNGEE. The length of the CDR3 is 14 residues. Trimming removed 5 bases from V and 1 base from J, with 13 bases in between. CDR3 region: CASSSSGLSYEQYF. The CDR3 bases are TGTGCCAGCAGTTCCTCGGGACTTTCCTACGAGCAGTACTTC.

CDR3 loop: CASSWTLAGTDTQYF. CDR3 coding DNA: TGTGCCAGCAGTTGGACACTTGCCGGCACAGATACGCAGTATTTT. The chain carries TRBV27 and TRBJ2-3; D is perhaps TRBD1 (5 bases). The CDR3 is 15 residues long. V shed 4 bases and J shed 1 base, with 12 bases lying between them. Per the germline V gene, CDR1 is MNHEY and CDR2 is SMNVEV (reference sequence).

As regards this clone: At one of its ends the junction is not consistent with the germline gene, which may arise from a read error. The V call is TRBV27, the J call TRBJ2-4, with 7 nucleotides matching TRBD2. CDR3 length: 13 residues. Germline CDR1 and CDR2: MNHEY and SMNVEV (reference sequence). The CDR3 coding sequence is TGTGCCAGCAGTGTATCTACTAGCGCCATTCAGTACTTC. Encoded protein: CASSVSTSAIQYF.

The genes are TRBV7-3 and TRBJ2-3; possibly TRBD2 for D (7 bases). The V end was cut by 5 bases, the J end by 2 bases, with 20 bases between. The CDR3 runs to 17 residues. CDR1 is SGHTA, CDR2 FQGTGA, per germline. DNA of the CDR3: TGTGCCAGCAGCCTAAGGGGATTGGGGGGGCCCACAGATACGCAGTATTTT. Its translation: CASSLRGLGGPTDTQYF.